This T cell receptor (beta chain) appears in the sequencing data of a study of cytomegalovirus exposure and HLA in healthy donors. This CDR3 contains 15 residues. CDR1 is MNHEY, CDR2 SMNVEV, per germline (reference sequence). V shed 4 bases, J shed 6 bases, and the junction held 6 bases outside the gene matches. PCR employed 60 Vbeta and 13 Jbeta primers. The repertoire was sequenced with immunoSEQ multiplex PCR; TCRdb's copy has only in-frame clones and lacks some. The profile shows about 180,000 clones, over 65% of them singletons. The source material was PBMCs. The TCR originated in a woman aged 55 to 70 in good health and CMV-seropositive. This chain links TRBV27 with TRBJ2-1, with 10 bases that match TRBD1. Here the CDR3 reads CASSWDRGVINEQFF. CDR3 nucleotides: TGTGCCAGCAGTTGGGACAGGGGCGTGATCAATGAGCAGTTCTTC.